The clone carrying this T cell receptor beta chain came up many times. Antigen: not known. The sample is drawn from a study of HIV-infected patients and healthy controls. Approximately 500 ng RNA was reverse transcribed with alpha and beta constant-region primers. Separate chain-specific third strand synthesis with multiplexing indices produced the alpha and beta libraries. TCRdb re-called the 5' RACE reads with MiXCR, one entry per CDR3 protein. Of 5,000 to 7,000 distinct CDR3 sequences detected, about 10% appear once; the ten largest clones hold 25% to 30%. Whole blood was used without fractionation, so all unsorted peripheral T cells were included. Study-wide results and caveats: Significantly higher mean Gini indices appeared in HIV-infected repertoires, possibly reflecting oligoclonality.

The CDR3 length is 15 residues. Germline V gene lookup returns CDR1 ENHRY and CDR2 SYGVKD. The ends were cut back, 7 bases at V and 1 base at J, with 13 bases in the middle. Sequences were derived from blood, sampled before antiretroviral therapy. The source is an adult with HIV infection. The rearrangement joins TRBV10-3 to TRBJ2-2, with D possibly being TRBD1 or TRBD2 (5 bases each). CDR3 amino acids: CAITTERGNTGELFF. The CDR3 DNA reads as TGTGCCATCACCACCGAGAGGGGGAACACCGGGGAGCTGTTTTTT.